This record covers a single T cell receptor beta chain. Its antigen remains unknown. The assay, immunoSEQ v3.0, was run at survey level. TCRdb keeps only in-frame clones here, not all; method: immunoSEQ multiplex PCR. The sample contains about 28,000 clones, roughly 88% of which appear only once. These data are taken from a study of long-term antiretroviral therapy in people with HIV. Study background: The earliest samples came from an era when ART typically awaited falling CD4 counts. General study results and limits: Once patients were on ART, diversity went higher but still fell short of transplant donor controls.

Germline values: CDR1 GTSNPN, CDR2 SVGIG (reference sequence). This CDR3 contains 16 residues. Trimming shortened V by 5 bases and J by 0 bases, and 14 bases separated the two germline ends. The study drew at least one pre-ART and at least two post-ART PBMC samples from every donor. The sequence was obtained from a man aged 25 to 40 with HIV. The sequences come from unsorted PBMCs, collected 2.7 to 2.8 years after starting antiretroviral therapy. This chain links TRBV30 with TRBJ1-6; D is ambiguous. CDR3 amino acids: CAWASFLSSYNSPLHF. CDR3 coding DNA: TGTGCCTGGGCGAGCTTTCTAAGCTCCTATAATTCACCCCTCCACTTT.